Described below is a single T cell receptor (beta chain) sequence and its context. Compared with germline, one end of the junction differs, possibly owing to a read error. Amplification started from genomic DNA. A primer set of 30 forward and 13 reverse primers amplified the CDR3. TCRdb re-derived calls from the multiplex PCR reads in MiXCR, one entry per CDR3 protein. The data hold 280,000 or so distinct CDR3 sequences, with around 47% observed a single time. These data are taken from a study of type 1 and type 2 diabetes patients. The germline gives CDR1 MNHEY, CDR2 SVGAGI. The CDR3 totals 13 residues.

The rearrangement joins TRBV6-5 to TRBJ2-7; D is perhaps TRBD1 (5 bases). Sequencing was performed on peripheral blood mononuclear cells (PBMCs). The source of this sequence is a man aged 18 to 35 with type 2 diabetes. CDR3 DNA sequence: TGTGCCAGCATAGGGGAAAATGGTTACGGGCAGTACTTC. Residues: CASIGENGYGQYF.